This is a list of T cell receptor beta chains from one sample in a study of blood T cells in healthy people across ages. TCRdb reprocessed the 5' RACE reads via MiXCR and lists one record per CDR3 protein. Of about 1.6 million distinct CDR3 sequences listed, roughly 30% are singletons. Material: blood. The receptors shown here come from a woman in her thirties in good health. CDR3s include the opening cysteine and the closing phenylalanine or tryptophan. A D gene is named only where the DNA matches it firmly. For some rows the clone size is stated as once, few or many, or as a class when expanded; others skip it.

j_gene: TRBJ1-2; abundance: NA; d_gene: NA; v_gene: TRBV29-1; CDR3nt: TGCAGCGGTGAAGACAATTACTATGGCTACACCTTC; CDR3aa: CSGEDNYYGYTF
j_gene: TRBJ2-7; abundance: NA; d_gene: NA; v_gene: TRBV5-5; CDR3nt: TGTGCCAGCAGCCCCCCGCCTGAGGGAAAGTTCTACGAGCAGTACTTC; CDR3aa: CASSPPPEGKFYEQYF
j_gene: TRBJ2-3; abundance: NA; d_gene: NA; v_gene: TRBV14; CDR3nt: TGTGCCAGCAGCCTTAGCGGACGAAAGACAGATACGCAGTATTTT; CDR3aa: CASSLSGRKTDTQYF
j_gene: TRBJ2-7; abundance: few; d_gene: TRBD1; v_gene: TRBV2; CDR3nt: TGTGCCAGCAGTGACCCGGGACAGGGCACCTACGAGCAGTACTTC; CDR3aa: CASSDPGQGTYEQYF
j_gene: TRBJ2-7; abundance: NA; d_gene: TRBD2; v_gene: TRBV20-1; CDR3nt: TGCAGTGCCAAGCTCCCTAGCGGGAGGGCTTCCTACTACGAGCAGTACTTC; CDR3aa: CSAKLPSGRASYYEQYF
j_gene: TRBJ2-7; abundance: few; d_gene: NA; v_gene: TRBV27; CDR3nt: TGTGCCAGCAGTTTGGGGCGAGGGGCGGGCTACGAGCAGTACTTC; CDR3aa: CASSLGRGAGYEQYF
j_gene: TRBJ2-1; abundance: many; d_gene: TRBD1; v_gene: TRBV3-1; CDR3nt: TGTGCCAGCAGCCGACCCGGGACAGGTCCCTACAATGAGCAGTTCTTC; CDR3aa: CASSRPGTGPYNEQFF
j_gene: TRBJ1-4; abundance: NA; d_gene: NA; v_gene: TRBV4-2; CDR3nt: TGTGTCAGCAGCCCCACTTTAGGGGGGAATGAAAAACTGTTTTTT; CDR3aa: CVSSPTLGGNEKLFF
j_gene: TRBJ2-1; abundance: NA; d_gene: TRBD2; v_gene: TRBV29-1; CDR3nt: TGCAGCGTTGACGGCCAGCGGGGGTACCAAGAGACCCAGTTCTTC; CDR3aa: CSVDGQRGYQETQFF
j_gene: TRBJ2-3; abundance: many; d_gene: TRBD1; v_gene: TRBV15; CDR3nt: TGTGCCACCAGCCGCAAGACAGGGGGCTTAAAGTTGGATACGCAGTATTTT; CDR3aa: CATSRKTGGLKLDTQYF
j_gene: TRBJ1-4; abundance: NA; d_gene: NA; v_gene: TRBV9; CDR3nt: TGTGCCAGCAGCGCCTACTCGGGGAGTAATGAAAAACTGTTTTTT; CDR3aa: CASSAYSGSNEKLFF
j_gene: TRBJ2-3; abundance: NA; d_gene: TRBD2; v_gene: TRBV20-1; CDR3nt: TGCAGTACGAAGGGACTAGCGGGGACAGATACGCAGTATTTT; CDR3aa: CSTKGLAGTDTQYF
j_gene: TRBJ2-1; abundance: NA; d_gene: TRBD1; v_gene: TRBV20-1; CDR3nt: TGCAGTGCTAGAGTTTTAGGGGGCCTAAGCTCCTACAATGAGCAGTTCTTC; CDR3aa: CSARVLGGLSSYNEQFF
j_gene: TRBJ2-5; abundance: NA; d_gene: NA; v_gene: TRBV7-2; CDR3nt: TGTGCCAGCAGCTTAGCGGTGGTGGGGGCCGGGGAAGAGACCCGGTACTTC; CDR3aa: CASSLAVVGAGEETRYF
j_gene: TRBJ2-1; abundance: NA; d_gene: TRBD2; v_gene: TRBV10-2; CDR3nt: TGCGCCAGCAGTGTCGGCCTAGCGGGAGAGGGGCGGTACAATGAGCAGTTCTTC; CDR3aa: CASSVGLAGEGRYNEQFF
j_gene: TRBJ2-3; abundance: NA; d_gene: NA; v_gene: TRBV18; CDR3nt: TGTGCCAGCTCTGCACGGGTTTTGGCCTCAGATACGCAGTATTTT; CDR3aa: CASSARVLASDTQYF
j_gene: TRBJ2-7; abundance: few; d_gene: TRBD2; v_gene: TRBV13; CDR3nt: TGTGCCAGCAGCTTCCGCGGGAGGGCCGGGGACGAGCAGTACTTC; CDR3aa: CASSFRGRAGDEQYF
j_gene: TRBJ2-2; abundance: NA; d_gene: TRBD2; v_gene: TRBV2; CDR3nt: TGTGCCAGCAGTGAAAGGTCTAGCGGGACGGTGTCCGGGGAGCTGTTTTTT; CDR3aa: CASSERSSGTVSGELFF
j_gene: TRBJ1-2; abundance: NA; d_gene: TRBD1; v_gene: TRBV7-9; CDR3nt: TGTGCCAGCAGCAATCGGGACAGCTATGGCTACACCTTC; CDR3aa: CASSNRDSYGYTF
j_gene: TRBJ2-1; abundance: NA; d_gene: TRBD2; v_gene: TRBV4-1; CDR3nt: TGCGCCAGCAGCCAAGATAGGGCTAGCGGCGGTTACAATGAGCAGTTCTTC; CDR3aa: CASSQDRASGGYNEQFF
j_gene: TRBJ1-1; abundance: NA; d_gene: NA; v_gene: TRBV7-2; CDR3nt: TGTGCCAGCAGCTTAGTTTCCCTTGGCACTGAAGCTTTCTTT; CDR3aa: CASSLVSLGTEAFF
j_gene: TRBJ1-1; abundance: NA; d_gene: NA; v_gene: TRBV12-3/TRBV12-4; CDR3nt: TGTGCCAGCAGCCGTACAGGGAGGACTGAAGCTTTCTTT; CDR3aa: CASSRTGRTEAFF
j_gene: TRBJ2-5; abundance: NA; d_gene: NA; v_gene: TRBV4-1; CDR3nt: TGCGCCAGCAGCCAACTCTGGGAGCGGTACTTC; CDR3aa: CASSQLWERYF
j_gene: TRBJ1-2; abundance: few; d_gene: NA; v_gene: TRBV4-1; CDR3nt: TGCGCCAGCAGCCAAGCCCCCACCTCGGACAGACCTAGCTATGGCTACACCTTC; CDR3aa: CASSQAPTSDRPSYGYTF
j_gene: TRBJ1-6; abundance: NA; d_gene: TRBD1; v_gene: TRBV4-1; CDR3nt: TGCGCCAGCAGCCGGGGCGGGGCAGGGGGGACTAATTCACCCCTCCACTTT; CDR3aa: CASSRGGAGGTNSPLHF
j_gene: TRBJ2-6; abundance: few; d_gene: NA; v_gene: TRBV5-1; CDR3nt: TGCGCCAGCAGCTTTCGGAGCAGGGGGGCTGGGGCCAACGTCCTGACTTTC; CDR3aa: CASSFRSRGAGANVLTF
j_gene: TRBJ1-2; abundance: few; d_gene: NA; v_gene: TRBV20-1; CDR3nt: TGCAGTGCTACGACAGGTTATAACTATGGCTACACCTTC; CDR3aa: CSATTGYNYGYTF
j_gene: TRBJ2-3; abundance: NA; d_gene: TRBD2; v_gene: TRBV20-1; CDR3nt: TGCAGTGCGGTAGCGGGAAACACAGATACGCAGTATTTT; CDR3aa: CSAVAGNTDTQYF
j_gene: TRBJ2-3; abundance: NA; d_gene: TRBD2; v_gene: TRBV2; CDR3nt: TGTGCCGGCTCCGGACTAGCGGGGGGTACGCAGTATTTT; CDR3aa: CAGSGLAGGTQYF
j_gene: TRBJ2-7; abundance: NA; d_gene: NA; v_gene: TRBV24-1; CDR3nt: TGTGCCACCAGTGATTTATCGGTCCTCTCCTACAATGAGCAGTACTTC; CDR3aa: CATSDLSVLSYNEQYF
j_gene: TRBJ2-7; abundance: NA; d_gene: NA; v_gene: TRBV5-1; CDR3nt: TGCGCCAGCAGCTTGGAAGGGCCCCATGAGCAGTACTTC; CDR3aa: CASSLEGPHEQYF
j_gene: TRBJ1-5; abundance: NA; d_gene: NA; v_gene: TRBV6-1; CDR3nt: TGTGCCAGCAGTGTGGAGACAGGCGGTCAGCCCCAGCATTTT; CDR3aa: CASSVETGGQPQHF
j_gene: TRBJ1-2; abundance: few; d_gene: NA; v_gene: TRBV4-1; CDR3nt: TGCGCCAGCAGCCAAGGGGAAGGGCCGGGCCCCTATGGCTACACCTTC; CDR3aa: CASSQGEGPGPYGYTF
j_gene: TRBJ2-1; abundance: NA; d_gene: NA; v_gene: TRBV6-1; CDR3nt: TGTGCCAGCAGTGCCGAGCGCTGGGGGGCATACAATGAGCAGTTCTTC; CDR3aa: CASSAERWGAYNEQFF
j_gene: TRBJ1-3; abundance: NA; d_gene: NA; v_gene: TRBV12-3/TRBV12-4; CDR3nt: TGTGCCAGCAGTTTAGGGGGTGGAAACACCATATATTTT; CDR3aa: CASSLGGGNTIYF
j_gene: TRBJ2-1; abundance: few; d_gene: TRBD2; v_gene: TRBV7-9; CDR3nt: TGTGCCAGCAGCCCTCTAGCGGAATACAATGAGCAGTTCTTC; CDR3aa: CASSPLAEYNEQFF
j_gene: TRBJ2-1; abundance: NA; d_gene: NA; v_gene: TRBV7-8; CDR3nt: TGTGCCAGCAGCTCAGGGGGGGCACTGATCGAGTTCTTC; CDR3aa: CASSSGGALIEFF
j_gene: TRBJ2-5; abundance: few; d_gene: TRBD1; v_gene: TRBV6-2/TRBV6-3; CDR3nt: TGTGCCGGCAGACAGGGTGGGTCAGAGACCCAGTACTTC; CDR3aa: CAGRQGGSETQYF
j_gene: TRBJ1-2; abundance: NA; d_gene: NA; v_gene: TRBV5-1; CDR3nt: TGCGCCAGCAGGTCAACCGGACGGGATTCGCGGGGCTACACCTTC; CDR3aa: CASRSTGRDSRGYTF
j_gene: TRBJ2-5; abundance: few; d_gene: NA; v_gene: TRBV3-1; CDR3nt: TGTGCCAGCAGCCAAATACAAGGGACCAAAGAGACCCAGTACTTC; CDR3aa: CASSQIQGTKETQYF